This T cell receptor (beta chain) appears in the sequencing data of a study of technical replicates of blood from a few donors. The data were produced by immunoSEQ multiplex PCR, yet TCRdb's version contains in-frame clones alone and is incomplete. The data hold approximately 99,000 clones, with 95% observed a single time. Per germline, CDR1 MDHEN and CDR2 SYDVKM. The CDR3 contains 14 residues. The receptor comes from a human donor in good health. This rearrangement joins TRBV28 to TRBJ2-7; no reliable D call. Material: T cells isolated from PBMCs. CDR3 region: CAVLSSEVMDEQYF. CDR3 nucleotides: TGTGCGGTCCTCTCCAGCGAAGTCATGGACGAGCAGTACTTC.